This entry is about one TCR beta chain. Its antigen is currently unknown. Trimming removed 2 bases from V and 7 bases from J, with 5 bases in between. This CDR3 comprises 12 residues. Germline lookup yields CDR1 KGHSH and CDR2 LQKENI. Following RNA extraction, reverse transcription yielded cDNA that acted as the sequencing template. Profiling relied on immunoSEQ multiplex PCR, and the TCRdb table lists in-frame clones only, not all of them. The sample consists of more than 200,000 clones, around two thirds of them appearing once. The sample originates from a study of CD8+ T cells in alopecia areata. From alopecia areata patients, lesional scalp punch biopsies and peripheral blood were collected. PBMCs yielded sorted CD4+ and CD8+ T cells. Findings of the study overall: Patients displayed less clarity in TCR sharing than mice, a finding possibly related to HLA.

The chain recombines TRBV18 with TRBJ2-2; D call uncertain. The source of this sequence is a human donor with alopecia areata. The sequencing here drew on CD4+ T cells sorted from blood, taken at week 0. The CDR3 sequence: CASSPSLGELFF. CDR3 coding DNA: TGTGCCAGCTCACCAAGTCTCGGGGAGCTGTTTTTT.